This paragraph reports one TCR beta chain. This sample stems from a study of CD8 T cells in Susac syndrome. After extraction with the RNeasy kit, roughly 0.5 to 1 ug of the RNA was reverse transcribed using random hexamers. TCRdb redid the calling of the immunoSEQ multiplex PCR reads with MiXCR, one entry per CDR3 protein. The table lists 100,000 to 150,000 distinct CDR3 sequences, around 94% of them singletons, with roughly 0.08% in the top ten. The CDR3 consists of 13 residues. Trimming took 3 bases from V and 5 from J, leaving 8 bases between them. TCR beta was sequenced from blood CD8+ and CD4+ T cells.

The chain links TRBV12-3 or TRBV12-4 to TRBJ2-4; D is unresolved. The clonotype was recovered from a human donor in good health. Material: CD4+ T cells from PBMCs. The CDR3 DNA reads TGTGCCAGCAGTTTCGGCCGGGAAAACATTCAGTACTTC. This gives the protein CASSFGRENIQYF.